Following are 31 T cell receptor beta chains from one sample sequenced in a study of T-cell memory formation after mild COVID-19. TCRdb processed the 5' RACE reads anew with MiXCR; each CDR3 protein has one entry. The sample lists about 560,000 distinct CDR3 sequences; 17% were seen once. The sample consisted of PBMCs or a T cell subset sorted from them (not recorded which). Receptor source: an adult woman who had mild COVID-19 (a few samples of this study predate the infection). Cell type and time point are not known.

The J gene is TRBJ2-1, the V gene TRBV4-3; 10 nucleotides align to TRBD2. J was trimmed by 6 bases and V by 0 bases; bases with no gene match: 2. The CDR3 is 15 residues long. CDR1 and CDR2 (germline): LGHNA, YSLEER. CDR3 coding DNA: TGCGCCAGCAGCCAAGATCGACTAGCGGGCAATGAGCAGTTCTTC. Its translation: CASSQDRLAGNEQFF.

The chain couples TRBV29-1 to TRBJ2-1, with 7 positions matching TRBD2. The V segment lost 4 bases and the J segment 7 bases; nucleotides outside the gene matches: 13. Germline V lookup: CDR1 SQVTM, CDR2 ANQGSEA. CDR3 size: 15 residues. The CDR3 sequence is CSVGRGSLRGNEQFF. CDR3 nucleotide sequence: TGCAGCGTTGGGCGCGGGAGCCTCCGGGGGAATGAGCAGTTCTTC.

The chain employs TRBV27 and TRBJ1-3, with D tentatively TRBD1 (6 bases). The CDR3 extends over 15 amino acids. Looked up from germline, CDR1 is MNHEY and CDR2 is SMNVEV (reference sequence). V was clipped by 6 bases and J by 0 bases, with 12 bases between them. The chain's CDR3 is CASRAGQFSGNTIYF. The CDR3 DNA follows: TGTGCCAGCAGGGCTGGACAGTTCTCTGGAAACACCATATATTTT.

The genes are TRBV7-9 and TRBJ1-1, with D hard to call. Deletions cut 1 base from V and 1 base from J, with 19 bases between. CDR3 length equals 18 residues. Per the germline V gene, CDR1 is SEHNR and CDR2 is FQNEAQ (reference sequence). Written as DNA, the CDR3 is TGTGCCAGCAGCTTAGGATCGATTCGGAGACCGCAGAACACTGAAGCTTTCTTT. This translates into CASSLGSIRRPQNTEAFF.

This clonotype was observed a handful of times. This rearrangement joins TRBV6-5 to TRBJ2-7, with D possibly being TRBD1 (6 bases). V lost 0 bases and J lost 2, with 8 bases in between. Germline CDR1 is MNHEY and CDR2 is SVGAGI. This CDR3 comprises 14 residues. The DNA of the CDR3 is TGTGCCAGCAGTTACTCCCAGGGGACCTACGAGCAGTACTTC. Translating it yields CASSYSQGTYEQYF.

This clonotype was recorded a few times. For the CDR3, the DNA is TGTGCCAGCAGTTTAGCCCGGTCCTGGACGGGGACCCAGTACTTC. Translation: CASSLARSWTGTQYF. The rearrangement links TRBV12-3 or TRBV12-4 to TRBJ2-5; D uncertain. This CDR3 is 15 amino acids long. V lost 0 bases and J 7 bases, leaving 15 bases between the germline ends.

The table lists this clonotype with a few counts. The chain is built from TRBV11-2 and TRBJ2-2; D ambiguous. Germline V lookup: CDR1 SGHAT, CDR2 FQNNGV. This CDR3 is built from 14 residues. The germline V and J ends were trimmed by 2 bases and 6 bases, with 10 bases remaining between them. The CDR3 region is CASSLQWSPGELFF. The CDR3 DNA reads TGTGCCAGCAGCTTACAGTGGTCCCCCGGGGAGCTGTTTTTT.

This clonotype was picked up a small number of times. Here the CDR3 reads CASSVGQLKYF. In DNA form, the CDR3 reads TGTGCCAGCAGCGTAGGACAGCTTAAGTACTTC. The chain links TRBV7-8 to TRBJ2-5, with a weak D call TRBD1 (6 bases). CDR1 is SGHVS, CDR2 FQNEAQ, per germline. The CDR3 has 11 amino acids. V was cut by 5 bases and J by 12 bases, with 13 bases left in between.

The table lists this clonotype with a few counts. CDR3 DNA: TGTGCCAGCAGCACCGACAGGGATCACTACGAGCAGTACTTC. Translating gives CASSTDRDHYEQYF. V usage is TRBV5-5 and J usage is TRBJ2-7; the match to TRBD1 covers 7 bases. Trimming removed 4 bases from V and 3 bases from J; junction bases left unmatched: 7. Germline CDR1 reads SGHKS; CDR2 reads YYEKEE (reference sequence). CDR3 length: 14 amino acids.

This clonotype was seen more than once but under ten times. The chain combines TRBV5-1 with TRBJ2-1; TRBD2 aligns across 9 bases. Trimming cost V 4 bases and J 1 base; bases outside gene matches: 6. The CDR3 has 16 residues. Per the germline V gene, CDR1 is SGHRS and CDR2 is YFSETQ. The CDR3: CASSTPLAGSYNEQFF. The CDR3 bases are TGCGCCAGCAGCACGCCCCTAGCGGGGTCCTACAATGAGCAGTTCTTC.

The J gene is TRBJ1-2, the V gene TRBV6-6; 8 bases are a match to TRBD1. The CDR3 totals 14 residues. Germline CDR1 MNHNY, CDR2 SVGAGI (reference sequence). Trimming cost V 6 bases and J 2 bases; bases outside gene matches: 5. The CDR3 here is CASSRDRMNYGYTF. The CDR3 nucleotides are TGTGCCAGCAGCCGGGACAGGATGAACTATGGCTACACCTTC.

This chain connects TRBV6-2 or TRBV6-3 to TRBJ2-7; 8 bases match TRBD2. This CDR3 comprises 16 residues. The germline V gene encodes CDR1 MNHEY and CDR2 SVGEGT. V shed 6 bases, J shed 2 bases, and the junction held 12 bases outside the gene matches. The DNA of the CDR3 is TGTGCCAGCAGCCTCCGCCGGGGGGGGGTCCCCTACGAGCAGTACTTC. Protein product: CASSLRRGGVPYEQYF.

In this sample, this clonotype turned up a few times. The genes are TRBV5-6 and TRBJ2-3; D remains unclear. Germline CDR1 SGHDT, CDR2 YYEEEE. The V end was cut by 2 bases, the J end by 4 bases, with 11 bases between. The CDR3 sequence is 14 residues long. As DNA, the CDR3 is TGTGCCAGCAGCTTACCGCAGGCAGCAGATACGCAGTATTTT. Amino acids: CASSLPQAADTQYF.

The genes are TRBV12-3 or TRBV12-4 and TRBJ2-2, with TRBD2 matching 8 bases. This CDR3 is 16 amino acids long. Losses at the gene ends were 3 bases for V and 5 bases for J; bases not matched to a gene: 8. The CDR3 coding sequence is TGTGCCAGCAGTTTTCAGGGCGGGAGGCTTACCGGGGAGCTGTTTTTT. Protein: CASSFQGGRLTGELFF.

A few counts support this clonotype. V and J are TRBV19 and TRBJ1-2; TRBD1 is a possible D gene (5 bases). The CDR3 loop spans 17 amino acids. V lost 3 bases to trimming and J lost 4 bases, with 21 bases between them. In germline, CDR1 is LNHDA, CDR2 SQIVND (reference sequence). CDR3 nucleotide sequence: TGTGCCAGTAGTATCTCCGGGACTGCACCGGGACCCTATGGCTACACCTTC. Translating gives CASSISGTAPGPYGYTF.

In this sample, this clonotype turned up a few times. The chain has TRBV7-2 and TRBJ2-2; unclear D gene. V lost 5 bases to trimming and J lost 0 bases, with 13 bases between them. The germline gives CDR1 SGHTA, CDR2 FQGNSA. The CDR3 is 16 residues long. CDR3 sequence (DNA): TGTGCCAGCAGCCGAACCGTGGGCGCGAACACCGGGGAGCTGTTTTTT. Residues: CASSRTVGANTGELFF. Full variable domain (remainder filled in from reference TRBV7-2 and TRBJ2-2): GAGVSQSPSNKVTEKGKDVELRCDPISGHTALYWYRQSLGQGLEFLIYFQGNSAPDKSGLPSDRFSAERTGGSVSTLTIQRTQQEDSAVYLCASSRTVGANTGELFFGEGSRLTVL.

The chain uses TRBV18 and TRBJ2-7; 7 bases fit TRBD1. The CDR3 is 13 amino acids. From germline, CDR1 is KGHSH and CDR2 LQKENI. V lost 8 bases and J lost 4; bases outside the gene matches: 8. The CDR3 loop reads CASGAGTAYEQYF. CDR3 in DNA: TGTGCCAGCGGGGCCGGGACAGCTTACGAGCAGTACTTC.

This clonotype was observed a few times. The chain recombines TRBV6-5 with TRBJ2-7, with D unclear. Germline V gene lookup returns CDR1 MNHEY and CDR2 SVGAGI. V lost 0 bases to trimming and J lost 1 base, with 10 bases between them. The CDR3 has 15 amino acids. The CDR3 region has the DNA TGTGCCAGCAGTTACTCGATTTTGGGGTCCTACGAGCAGTACTTC. It encodes CASSYSILGSYEQYF.

This clonotype was counted a few times. The chain couples TRBV20-1 to TRBJ1-1; D unclear. This CDR3 region has 13 residues. The germline gives CDR1 DFQATT, CDR2 SNEGSKA (reference sequence). V was clipped by 1 base and J by 4 bases, with 10 bases between them. This CDR3 is CSARGNRATEAFF. Here the CDR3 DNA reads TGCAGTGCTAGAGGGAATAGGGCCACTGAAGCTTTCTTT.

This chain joins TRBV30 and TRBJ1-5; possibly TRBD1 for D (6 bases). The CDR3 runs to 15 residues. Germline-derived CDR1 and CDR2 are GTSNPN and SVGIG (reference sequence). Trimming cost V 0 bases and J 0 bases, with 9 bases left between them. CDR3 sequence (DNA): TGTGCCTGGAGTGTTGCGGACAGTAGCAATCAGCCCCAGCATTTT. Its translation is CAWSVADSSNQPQHF.

The chain carries TRBV18 and TRBJ2-3; 7 bases align to TRBD2. CDR3 length: 13 residues. The V and J ends lost 2 bases and 5 bases, in that order; junction bases with no gene match: 1. Germline loops: CDR1 KGHSH, CDR2 LQKENI. This CDR3 reads CASSPGGEDTQYF. The CDR3 DNA is TGTGCCAGCTCACCAGGGGGGGAAGATACGCAGTATTTT.

This clonotype was counted a few times. V is TRBV6-5 and J is TRBJ2-2, with a possible D match to TRBD2 (5 bases). Trimming removed 6 bases at V and 4 bases at J, with 12 bases between. This CDR3 has 14 amino acids. The germline V gene has CDR1 MNHEY and CDR2 SVGAGI. The CDR3 here is CASRFAGGTGELFF. In DNA form, the CDR3 reads TGTGCCAGCAGGTTTGCTGGAGGCACCGGGGAGCTGTTTTTT.

V and J are TRBV28 and TRBJ2-7; no firm D call. Looked up from germline, CDR1 is MDHEN and CDR2 is SYDVKM. With 4 bases removed from V and 2 bases from J, the gap between germline ends came to 9 bases. The CDR3 runs 13 residues. The CDR3 loop is CASSSLEPYEQYF. The CDR3 nucleotides are TGTGCCAGCAGTTCCCTGGAGCCCTACGAGCAGTACTTC.

This clonotype was counted many times. The gene calls are TRBV12-3 or TRBV12-4 and TRBJ2-1; D might be TRBD1 or TRBD2, each matching 5 bases. V was cut by 5 bases and J by 7 bases, with 12 bases left in between. This CDR3 comprises 13 residues. In DNA, the CDR3 is TGTGCCAGCAGTACTGGGACGGTTAATGAGCAGTTCTTC. Protein: CASSTGTVNEQFF.

The J gene is TRBJ1-1, the V gene TRBV4-3; D call uncertain. This CDR3 contains 16 residues. Germline V gene lookup returns CDR1 LGHNA and CDR2 YSLEER. Trimming cost V 0 bases and J 3 bases, with 14 bases left between them. CDR3 in DNA: TGCGCCAGCAGCCAAGACGGGAACAAAAGGGACACTGAAGCTTTCTTT. Amino acid sequence: CASSQDGNKRDTEAFF.

This clonotype came up a few times. The chain combines TRBV6-6 with TRBJ1-6; possibly TRBD1 for D (6 bases). The ends were cut back, 5 bases at V and 9 bases at J, with 20 bases in the middle. The length of the CDR3 is 16 residues. Germline V gene sequence: CDR1 MNHNY, CDR2 SVGAGI (reference sequence). CDR3 nucleotide sequence: TGTGCCAGCAGTACCACACTCCAGGGGAGGCTTTCACCCCTCCACTTT. It translates to CASSTTLQGRLSPLHF.

In this sample, this clonotype turned up a few times. V usage is TRBV24-1 and J usage is TRBJ2-7, with TRBD1 matching over 12 bases. The CDR3 consists of 13 residues. The V gene end was trimmed by 10 bases and the J gene end by 5 bases; junction bases not matched to a gene: 5. Germline-derived CDR1 and CDR2 are KGHDR and SFDVKD. The CDR3 DNA is TGTGCCACTTCGGGACAGGGGGCGGACGAGCAGTACTTC. The encoded protein is CATSGQGADEQYF.

The rearrangement joins TRBV12-3 or TRBV12-4 to TRBJ2-7; D is unclear. This CDR3 has 12 amino acids. V gave up 6 bases and J gave up 7 bases, with 13 bases separating them. The DNA of the CDR3 is TGTGCCAGCAGCTACCAGTGGTGGGAGCAGTACTTC. This translates into CASSYQWWEQYF.

The gene calls are TRBV27 and TRBJ2-1, with TRBD2 matching 10 bases. The CDR3 loop spans 16 amino acids. J gave up 7 bases and V 4 bases, and 10 bases lay outside the gene matches. CDR1 and CDR2 from the germline V gene are MNHEY and SMNVEV (reference sequence). The CDR3 protein is CASSSASGGIQNEQFF. The CDR3 bases are TGTGCCAGCAGTTCTGCTAGCGGGGGCATACAAAATGAGCAGTTCTTC.

This clonotype was found many times. J is TRBJ2-5 and V is TRBV4-1, with 8 bases matching TRBD2. Per the germline V gene, CDR1 is MGHRA and CDR2 is YSYEKL. J was trimmed by 5 bases and V by 4 bases; bases with no gene match: 18. CDR3 length: 18 residues. CDR3 in DNA: TGCGCCAGCAGCCCGAAACGGGCGGGGGGACGGCACCGGGAGACCCAGTACTTC. This codes for CASSPKRAGGRHRETQYF.

This clonotype was picked up a small number of times. The chain is built from TRBV20-1 and TRBJ2-5, with D possibly called TRBD1 or TRBD2 (7 bases each). This CDR3 contains 23 residues. Trimming took 6 bases from V and 1 from J, leaving 42 bases between them. Germline CDR1 reads DFQATT; CDR2 reads SNEGSKA (reference sequence). CDR3: CSAHGRGGQETPTFRGGQETQYF. For the CDR3, the DNA is TGCAGTGCCCACGGGAGAGGGGGCCAAGAGACCCCCACATTTAGGGGGGGCCAAGAGACCCAGTACTTC.